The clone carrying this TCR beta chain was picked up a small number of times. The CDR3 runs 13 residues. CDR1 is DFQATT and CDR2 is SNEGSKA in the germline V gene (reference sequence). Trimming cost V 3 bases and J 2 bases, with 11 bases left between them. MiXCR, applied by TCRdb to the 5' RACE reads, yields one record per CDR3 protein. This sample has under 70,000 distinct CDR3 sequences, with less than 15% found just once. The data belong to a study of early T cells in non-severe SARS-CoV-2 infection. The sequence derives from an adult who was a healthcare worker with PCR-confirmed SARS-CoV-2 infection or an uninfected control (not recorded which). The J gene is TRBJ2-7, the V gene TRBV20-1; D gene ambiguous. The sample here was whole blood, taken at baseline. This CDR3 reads CSARDVGTYEQYF. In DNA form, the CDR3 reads TGCAGTGCTAGGGACGTCGGCACCTACGAGCAGTACTTC.